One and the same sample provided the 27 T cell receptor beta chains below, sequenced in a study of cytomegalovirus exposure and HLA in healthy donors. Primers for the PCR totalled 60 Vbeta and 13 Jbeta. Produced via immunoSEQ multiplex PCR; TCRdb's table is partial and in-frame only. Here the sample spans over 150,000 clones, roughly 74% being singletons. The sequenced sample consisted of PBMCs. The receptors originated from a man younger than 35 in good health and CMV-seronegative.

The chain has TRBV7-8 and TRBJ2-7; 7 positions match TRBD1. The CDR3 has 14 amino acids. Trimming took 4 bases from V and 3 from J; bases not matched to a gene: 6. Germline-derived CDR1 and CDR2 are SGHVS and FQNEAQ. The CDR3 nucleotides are TGTGCCAGCAGCTCGGGGACAGCAATCTACGAGCAGTACGTC. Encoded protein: CASSSGTAIYEQYV.

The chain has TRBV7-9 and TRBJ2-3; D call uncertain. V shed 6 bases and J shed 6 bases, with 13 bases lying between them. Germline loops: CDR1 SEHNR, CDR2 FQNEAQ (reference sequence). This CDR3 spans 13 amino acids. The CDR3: CASSSPVCDTQYF. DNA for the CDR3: TGTGCCAGCAGTTCCCCGGTGTGCGATACGCAGTATTTT.

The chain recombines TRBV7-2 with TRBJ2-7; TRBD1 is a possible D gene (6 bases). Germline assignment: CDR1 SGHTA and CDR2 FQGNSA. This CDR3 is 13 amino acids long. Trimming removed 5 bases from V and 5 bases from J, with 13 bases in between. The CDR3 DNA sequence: TGTGCCAGCAGCATCCCCACAGGGAACGAGCAGTACTTC. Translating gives CASSIPTGNEQYF.

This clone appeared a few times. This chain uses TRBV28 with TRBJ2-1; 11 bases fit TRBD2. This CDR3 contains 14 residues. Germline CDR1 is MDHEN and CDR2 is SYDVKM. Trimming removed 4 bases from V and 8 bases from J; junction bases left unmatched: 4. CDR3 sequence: CASSSSGGSHEQFF. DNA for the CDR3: TGTGCCAGCAGTTCTAGCGGGGGGTCCCATGAGCAGTTCTTC.

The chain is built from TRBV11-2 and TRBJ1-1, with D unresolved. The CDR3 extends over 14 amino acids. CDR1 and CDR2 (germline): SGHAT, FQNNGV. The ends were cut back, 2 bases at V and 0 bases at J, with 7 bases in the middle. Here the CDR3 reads CASSLWQMNTEAFF. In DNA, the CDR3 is TGTGCCAGCAGCTTATGGCAGATGAACACTGAAGCTTTCTTT.

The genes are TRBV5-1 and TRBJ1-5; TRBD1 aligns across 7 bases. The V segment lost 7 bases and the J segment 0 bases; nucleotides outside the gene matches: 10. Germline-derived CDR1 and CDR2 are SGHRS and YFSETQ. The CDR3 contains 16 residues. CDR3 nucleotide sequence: TGCGCCAGCTCCTGGGACAGCAGATATAGCAATCAGCCCCAGCATTTT. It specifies CASSWDSRYSNQPQHF.

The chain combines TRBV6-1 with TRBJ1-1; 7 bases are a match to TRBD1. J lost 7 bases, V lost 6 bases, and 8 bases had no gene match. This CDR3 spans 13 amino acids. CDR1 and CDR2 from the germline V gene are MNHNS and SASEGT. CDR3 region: CASSATGTYEAFF. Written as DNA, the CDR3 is TGTGCCAGCAGCGCGACAGGGACCTATGAAGCTTTCTTT.

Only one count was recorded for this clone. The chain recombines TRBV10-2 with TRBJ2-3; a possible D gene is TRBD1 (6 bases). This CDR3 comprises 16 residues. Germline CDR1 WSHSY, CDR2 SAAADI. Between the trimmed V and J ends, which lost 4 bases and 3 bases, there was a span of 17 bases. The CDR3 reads CASSGLEGVRTDTQYF. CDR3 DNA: TGCGCCAGCAGTGGCCTCGAGGGGGTCAGGACAGATACGCAGTATTTT.

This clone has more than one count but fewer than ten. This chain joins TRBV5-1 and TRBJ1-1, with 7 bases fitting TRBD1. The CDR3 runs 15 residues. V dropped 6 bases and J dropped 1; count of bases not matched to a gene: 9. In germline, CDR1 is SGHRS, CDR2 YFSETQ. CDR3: CASNSAGTANTEAFF. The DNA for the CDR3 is TGCGCCAGCAACAGCGCCGGGACAGCGAACACTGAAGCTTTCTTT.

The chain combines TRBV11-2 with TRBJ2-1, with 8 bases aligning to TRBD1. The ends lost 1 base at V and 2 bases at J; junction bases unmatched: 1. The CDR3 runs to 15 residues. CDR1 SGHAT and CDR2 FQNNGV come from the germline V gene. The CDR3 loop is CASSLGTGPYNEQFF. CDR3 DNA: TGTGCCAGCAGCTTAGGGACAGGGCCCTACAATGAGCAGTTCTTC.

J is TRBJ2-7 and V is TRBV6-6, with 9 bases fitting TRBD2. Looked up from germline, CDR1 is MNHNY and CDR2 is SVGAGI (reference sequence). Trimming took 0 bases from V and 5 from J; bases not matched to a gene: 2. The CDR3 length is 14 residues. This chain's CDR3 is CASSYSERGDEQYV. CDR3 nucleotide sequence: TGTGCCAGCAGTTACTCGGAGCGGGGGGACGAGCAGTACGTC.

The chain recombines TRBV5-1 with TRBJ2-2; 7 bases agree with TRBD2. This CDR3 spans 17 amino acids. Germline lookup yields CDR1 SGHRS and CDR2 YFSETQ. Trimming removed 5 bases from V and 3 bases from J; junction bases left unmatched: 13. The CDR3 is CASRKEPCGGYTGELFF. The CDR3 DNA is TGCGCCAGCAGGAAGGAACCTTGCGGGGGTTACACCGGGGAGCTGTTTTTT. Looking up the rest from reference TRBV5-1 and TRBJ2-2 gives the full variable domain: KAGVTQTPRYLIKTRGQQVTLSCSPISGHRSVSWYQQTPGQGLQFLFEYFSETQRNKGNFPGRFSGRQFSNSRSEMNVSTLELGDSALYLCASRKEPCGGYTGELFFGEGSRLTVL.

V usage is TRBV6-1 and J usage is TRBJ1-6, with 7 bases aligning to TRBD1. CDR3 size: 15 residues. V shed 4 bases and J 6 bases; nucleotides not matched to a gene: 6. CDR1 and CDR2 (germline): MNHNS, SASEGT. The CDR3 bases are TGTGCCAGCAGTGGACGACAGGGACTTAATTCACCCCTCCACTTT. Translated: CASSGRQGLNSPLHF.

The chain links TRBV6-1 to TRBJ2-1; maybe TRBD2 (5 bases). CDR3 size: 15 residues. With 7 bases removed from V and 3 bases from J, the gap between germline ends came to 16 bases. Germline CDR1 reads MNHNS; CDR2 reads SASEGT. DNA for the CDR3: TGTGCCAGCACCGCCGAGGGAGTCCGCTACAATGAGCAGTTCTTC. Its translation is CASTAEGVRYNEQFF.

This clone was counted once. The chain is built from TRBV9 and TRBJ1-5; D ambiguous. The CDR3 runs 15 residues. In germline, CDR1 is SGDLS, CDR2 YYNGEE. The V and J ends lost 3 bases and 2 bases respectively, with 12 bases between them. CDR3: CASSAVPGRNQPQHF. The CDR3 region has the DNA TGTGCCAGCAGCGCCGTCCCCGGTCGCAATCAGCCCCAGCATTTT.

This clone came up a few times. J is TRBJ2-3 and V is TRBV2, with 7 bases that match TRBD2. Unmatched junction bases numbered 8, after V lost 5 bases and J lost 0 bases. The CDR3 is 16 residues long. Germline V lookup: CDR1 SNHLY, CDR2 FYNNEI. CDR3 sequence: CASSSLAGDSTDTQYF. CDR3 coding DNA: TGTGCCAGCAGTTCCTTGGCGGGGGATAGCACAGATACGCAGTATTTT.

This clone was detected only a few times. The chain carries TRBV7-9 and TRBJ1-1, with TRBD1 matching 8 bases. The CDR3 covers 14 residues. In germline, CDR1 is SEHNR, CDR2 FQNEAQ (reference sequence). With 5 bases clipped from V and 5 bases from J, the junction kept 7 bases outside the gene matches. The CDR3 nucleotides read TGTGCCAGCAGCAAGCAGGGGGCGATGACTGAAGCTTTCTTT. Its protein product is CASSKQGAMTEAFF.

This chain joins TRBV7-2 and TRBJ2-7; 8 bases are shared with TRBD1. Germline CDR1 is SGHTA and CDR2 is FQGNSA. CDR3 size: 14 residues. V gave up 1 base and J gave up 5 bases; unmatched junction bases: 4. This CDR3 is CASSLGTGSHEQYV. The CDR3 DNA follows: TGTGCCAGCAGCTTAGGGACAGGGTCCCACGAGCAGTACGTC.

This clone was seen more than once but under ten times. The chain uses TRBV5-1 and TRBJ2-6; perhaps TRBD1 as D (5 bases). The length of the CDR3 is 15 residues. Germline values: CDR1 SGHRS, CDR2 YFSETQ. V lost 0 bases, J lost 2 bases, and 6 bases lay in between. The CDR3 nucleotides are TGCGCCAGCAGCTTGGCCAGGGCTGGGGCCAACGTCCTGACTTTC. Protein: CASSLARAGANVLTF.

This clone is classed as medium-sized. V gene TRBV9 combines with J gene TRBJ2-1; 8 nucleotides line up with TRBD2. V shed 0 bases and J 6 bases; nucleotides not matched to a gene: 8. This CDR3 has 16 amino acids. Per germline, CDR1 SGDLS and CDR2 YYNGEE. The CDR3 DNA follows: TGTGCCAGCAGCGTAGATCCGGGACTAGTGTTCAATGAGCAGTTCTTC. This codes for CASSVDPGLVFNEQFF.

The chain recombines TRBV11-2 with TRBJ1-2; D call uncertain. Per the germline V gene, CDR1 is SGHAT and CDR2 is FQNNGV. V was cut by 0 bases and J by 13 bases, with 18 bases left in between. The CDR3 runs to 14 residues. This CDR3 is CASSLDGTSQTSTF. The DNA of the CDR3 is TGTGCCAGCAGCTTAGACGGAACTTCGCAGACAAGCACCTTC.

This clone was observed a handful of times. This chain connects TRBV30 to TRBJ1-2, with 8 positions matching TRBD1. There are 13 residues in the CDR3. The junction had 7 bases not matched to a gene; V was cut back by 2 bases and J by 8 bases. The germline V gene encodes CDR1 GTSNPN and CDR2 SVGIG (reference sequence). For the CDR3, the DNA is TGTGCCTGGAGTCCGCAGGGGGCGGTGGGCTACACCTTC. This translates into CAWSPQGAVGYTF. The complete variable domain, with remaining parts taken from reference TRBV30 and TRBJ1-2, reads SQTIHQWPATLVQPVGSPLSLECTVEGTSNPNLYWYRQAAGRGLQLLFYSVGIGQISSEVPQNLSASRPQDRQFILSSKKLLLSDSGFYLCAWSPQGAVGYTFGSGTRLTVV.

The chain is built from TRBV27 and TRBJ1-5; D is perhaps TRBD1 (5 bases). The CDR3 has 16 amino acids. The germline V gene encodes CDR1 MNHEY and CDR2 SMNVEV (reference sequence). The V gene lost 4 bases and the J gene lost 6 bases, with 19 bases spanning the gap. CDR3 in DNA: TGTGCCAGCAGTTCTTTACGGGGGGACTGGGGTCAGCCCCAGCATTTT. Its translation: CASSSLRGDWGQPQHF.

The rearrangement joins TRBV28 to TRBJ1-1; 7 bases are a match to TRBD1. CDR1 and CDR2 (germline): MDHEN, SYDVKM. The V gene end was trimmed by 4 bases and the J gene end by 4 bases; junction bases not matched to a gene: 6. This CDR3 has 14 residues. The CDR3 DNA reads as TGTGCCAGCAGTTCCACAGGGGTGGGCACTGAAGCTTTCTTT. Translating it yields CASSSTGVGTEAFF.

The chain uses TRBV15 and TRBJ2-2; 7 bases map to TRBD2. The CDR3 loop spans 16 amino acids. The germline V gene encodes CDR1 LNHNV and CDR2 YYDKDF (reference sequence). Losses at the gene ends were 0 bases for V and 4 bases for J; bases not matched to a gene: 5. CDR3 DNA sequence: TGTGCCACCAGCAGAGATTGGGGGGGGTCCACCGGGGAGCTGTTTTTT. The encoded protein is CATSRDWGGSTGELFF.

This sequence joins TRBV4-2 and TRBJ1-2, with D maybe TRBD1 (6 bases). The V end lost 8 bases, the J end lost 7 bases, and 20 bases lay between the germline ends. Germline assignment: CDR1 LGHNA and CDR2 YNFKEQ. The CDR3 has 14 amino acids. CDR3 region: CASRAQGKGSGYTF. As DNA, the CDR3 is TGTGCCAGCCGGGCACAGGGAAAGGGGTCTGGCTACACCTTC.

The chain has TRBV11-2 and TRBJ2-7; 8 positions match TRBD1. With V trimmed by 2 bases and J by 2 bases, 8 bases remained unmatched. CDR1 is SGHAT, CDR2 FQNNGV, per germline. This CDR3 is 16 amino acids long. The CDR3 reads CASSLPGGGEAYEQYV. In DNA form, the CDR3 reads TGTGCCAGCAGCTTACCAGGGGGCGGTGAGGCCTACGAGCAGTACGTC.